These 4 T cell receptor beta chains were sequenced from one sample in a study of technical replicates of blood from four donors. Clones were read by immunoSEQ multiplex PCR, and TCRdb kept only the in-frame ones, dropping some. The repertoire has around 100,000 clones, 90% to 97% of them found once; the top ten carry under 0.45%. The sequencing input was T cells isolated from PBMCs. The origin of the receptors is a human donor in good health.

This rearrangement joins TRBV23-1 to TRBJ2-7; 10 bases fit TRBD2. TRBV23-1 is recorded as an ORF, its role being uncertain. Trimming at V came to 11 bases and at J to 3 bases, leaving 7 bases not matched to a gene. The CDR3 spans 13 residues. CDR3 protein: CAYQWTSGYEQYF. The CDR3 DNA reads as TGCGCCTACCAATGGACTAGCGGCTACGAGCAGTACTTC.

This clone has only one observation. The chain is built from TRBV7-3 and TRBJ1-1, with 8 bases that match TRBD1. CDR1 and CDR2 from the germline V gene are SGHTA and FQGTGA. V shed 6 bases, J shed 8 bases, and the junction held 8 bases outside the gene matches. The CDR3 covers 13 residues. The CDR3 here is CASSPTGAREAFF. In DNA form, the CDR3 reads TGTGCCAGCAGTCCGACAGGGGCGAGGGAAGCTTTCTTT.

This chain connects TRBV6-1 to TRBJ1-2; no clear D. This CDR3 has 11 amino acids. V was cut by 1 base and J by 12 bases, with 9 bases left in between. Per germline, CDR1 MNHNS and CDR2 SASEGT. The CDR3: CASSEGRLDTF. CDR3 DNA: TGTGCCAGCAGTGAAGGCAGGCTCGACACCTTC.

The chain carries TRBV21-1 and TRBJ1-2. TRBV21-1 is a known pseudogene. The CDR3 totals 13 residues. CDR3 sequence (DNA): TGTGCCAGCACAAAAAAACGGGAACGTGGCTACACCTTC. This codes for CASTKKRERGYTF.